This T cell receptor beta chain was profiled in a study of cytomegalovirus exposure and HLA in healthy donors. Findings and limits, study-wide: Analysis was carried out at a later point, and it linked a missense DCLRE1C variant to TCR beta V- and J-gene trimming.

The PCR made use of 60 Vbeta and 13 Jbeta primers. Repertoires were generated with immunoSEQ multiplex PCR, while TCRdb's copy carries only in-frame clones and drops some. The repertoire includes some 130,000 clones, roughly 74% of them detected once, and approximately 5% sits in the top ten. This clone has just one count. What it binds is not known. Germline CDR1 reads KGHSH; CDR2 reads LQKENI. The CDR3 has 13 amino acids. V shed 6 bases and J 5 bases; nucleotides not matched to a gene: 7. Sequenced: PBMCs. The receptor was derived from a woman in her forties or fifties in good health and CMV-seropositive. V is TRBV18 and J is TRBJ2-7, with 7 bases identical to TRBD1. The DNA of the CDR3 is TGTGCCAGCTCGCTGAACAGGGGAGACGAGCAGTACTTC. Its protein product is CASSLNRGDEQYF.